A selection of T cell receptor beta chains follows, all from one sample in a study of identical twins. From the 5' RACE reads, TCRdb called clonotypes with MiXCR, one entry per CDR3 protein. This sample has 400,000 to 650,000 distinct CDR3 sequences, with around 20% found just once. A further study also used this sample, focusing on T cells expressing NK-cell markers.

What was sequenced was CD4+ T cells sorted from blood. Receptors originate from a young woman in good health. Both conserved end residues are trimmed from each CDR3. Each record gives: J gene, V gene, CDR3 protein.

j_call: TRBJ2-7
v_call: TRBV5-1
cdr3_aa: ASSLGLAGQTYEQY

j_call: TRBJ2-7
v_call: TRBV15
cdr3_aa: ATSRDWTGSNYEQY

j_call: TRBJ2-5
v_call: TRBV20-1
cdr3_aa: SASGGAQY

j_call: TRBJ2-7
v_call: TRBV4-2
cdr3_aa: ASSPDRTILQLSSYEQY

j_call: TRBJ2-7
v_call: TRBV6-1
cdr3_aa: ASTNEGPYEQY

j_call: TRBJ2-7
v_call: TRBV5-1
cdr3_aa: ASSSHGLAGAYEQY

j_call: TRBJ2-3
v_call: TRBV5-1
cdr3_aa: ASSYQGARTDTQY

j_call: TRBJ1-4
v_call: TRBV29-1
cdr3_aa: SVAVTANEKLF

j_call: TRBJ2-7
v_call: TRBV20-1
cdr3_aa: SAASGSYEQY

j_call: TRBJ1-5
v_call: TRBV6-1
cdr3_aa: ASSPNGYQPQH

j_call: TRBJ2-4
v_call: TRBV12-3/TRBV12-4
cdr3_aa: ASSLAILAKNIQY

j_call: TRBJ2-3
v_call: TRBV29-1
cdr3_aa: SANRGTDTQY

j_call: TRBJ2-5
v_call: TRBV10-3
cdr3_aa: AISDGPGAETQY

j_call: TRBJ1-4
v_call: TRBV25-1
cdr3_aa: ASSGGFAYEKLF

j_call: TRBJ1-6
v_call: TRBV2
cdr3_aa: ASSGDRDSPLH

j_call: TRBJ2-7
v_call: TRBV6-5
cdr3_aa: ASSSRTASYEQY

j_call: TRBJ1-2
v_call: TRBV10-3
cdr3_aa: AITDRGRLDGYT

j_call: TRBJ2-7
v_call: TRBV6-1
cdr3_aa: ASSPASGPYEQY

j_call: TRBJ1-1
v_call: TRBV11-2
cdr3_aa: ASSTDMNTEAF

j_call: TRBJ2-5
v_call: TRBV20-1
cdr3_aa: SASQGAEETQY

j_call: TRBJ2-5
v_call: TRBV24-1
cdr3_aa: ATSDPSGGETQY

j_call: TRBJ2-1
v_call: TRBV4-2
cdr3_aa: ASSHSGKGEQF

j_call: TRBJ2-5
v_call: TRBV7-3
cdr3_aa: ASSPGQRRGETQY

j_call: TRBJ2-1
v_call: TRBV9
cdr3_aa: ASSAREGTYNEQF

j_call: TRBJ2-3
v_call: TRBV20-1
cdr3_aa: SALRGDRGTDTQY

j_call: TRBJ1-1
v_call: TRBV5-1
cdr3_aa: ASSLVPGRNTEAF

j_call: TRBJ1-2
v_call: TRBV12-3/TRBV12-4
cdr3_aa: ASSFRMRSGYT

j_call: TRBJ1-5
v_call: TRBV5-1
cdr3_aa: ASSPGQGDQPQH

j_call: TRBJ2-1
v_call: TRBV9
cdr3_aa: ASGEIAGDNEQF

j_call: TRBJ1-2
v_call: TRBV3-1
cdr3_aa: ATSQDDRGLGGYT

j_call: TRBJ2-4
v_call: TRBV6-5
cdr3_aa: ASSYSAGPLNIQY

j_call: TRBJ2-6
v_call: TRBV20-1
cdr3_aa: SARARGDSGWANVLT

j_call: TRBJ1-2
v_call: TRBV10-3
cdr3_aa: AISPRGGVDYGYT

j_call: TRBJ2-2
v_call: TRBV9
cdr3_aa: ASSVEGRAGELF

j_call: TRBJ2-2
v_call: TRBV9
cdr3_aa: ASSLRRGSGTTGELF

j_call: TRBJ2-7
v_call: TRBV7-2
cdr3_aa: ASSRLGQVKSYEQY

j_call: TRBJ2-2
v_call: TRBV3-1
cdr3_aa: ASTYQTAGELF

j_call: TRBJ2-1
v_call: TRBV5-1
cdr3_aa: ASSSDSVYNEQF

j_call: TRBJ1-4
v_call: TRBV12-3/TRBV12-4
cdr3_aa: ASRTYRAPNEKLF

j_call: TRBJ2-3
v_call: TRBV7-2
cdr3_aa: ASSYRGGSTDTQY

j_call: TRBJ2-7
v_call: TRBV5-5
cdr3_aa: ASSLEEWQPSYEQY

j_call: TRBJ2-1
v_call: TRBV20-1
cdr3_aa: SASSGAGKF

j_call: TRBJ1-5
v_call: TRBV5-5
cdr3_aa: ASSFHIWDSGNQPQH

j_call: TRBJ1-2
v_call: TRBV7-9
cdr3_aa: ASSLTERKS

j_call: TRBJ2-1
v_call: TRBV5-8
cdr3_aa: ASGPEDAHLQF

j_call: TRBJ1-2
v_call: TRBV29-1
cdr3_aa: SVAGTGDGYT

j_call: TRBJ1-2
v_call: TRBV27
cdr3_aa: ASSLQGLSNYGYT

j_call: TRBJ2-5
v_call: TRBV4-3
cdr3_aa: ASSGDKGSQTQY

j_call: TRBJ2-5
v_call: TRBV20-1
cdr3_aa: SARRLAGVETQY

j_call: TRBJ2-7
v_call: TRBV6-1
cdr3_aa: ASKRPGTGGTYEQY

j_call: TRBJ2-1
v_call: TRBV12-3/TRBV12-4
cdr3_aa: ASSLPSGGAYRF

j_call: TRBJ2-7
v_call: TRBV18
cdr3_aa: ASSSRNEGYEQY

j_call: TRBJ2-5
v_call: TRBV20-1
cdr3_aa: SASPTSLGRETQY

j_call: TRBJ2-5
v_call: TRBV4-3
cdr3_aa: ASSQDLAGRETQY

j_call: TRBJ2-7
v_call: TRBV7-3
cdr3_aa: ASSLKGTGHEQY

j_call: TRBJ2-1
v_call: TRBV20-1
cdr3_aa: SARSFQKQF

j_call: TRBJ2-7
v_call: TRBV7-2
cdr3_aa: ASSTSGSPYEQY

j_call: TRBJ2-6
v_call: TRBV24-1
cdr3_aa: ATSDSSGANVLT